The 15 T cell receptor beta chains reported below all come from one sample, sequenced in a study of siplizumab effects on memory and regulatory T cells. Assay used: immunoSEQ multiplex PCR; TCRdb lists only in-frame clones, some missing. The sample gives about 110,000 clones, roughly 90% of which show up once; 1% to 1.5% is in the top ten. Sequences were obtained from CD4+ T cells sorted from blood. These receptors came from a human donor in good health.

The chain recombines TRBV6-1 with TRBJ2-7; D unresolved. CDR3 length: 11 residues. CDR1 and CDR2 (germline): MNHNS, SASEGT. Between the trimmed V and J ends, which lost 4 bases and 4 bases, there was a span of 5 bases. CDR3 sequence: CASSGQYEQYF. DNA of the CDR3: TGTGCCAGCAGTGGGCAATACGAGCAGTACTTC.

This chain links TRBV5-1 with TRBJ2-7; TRBD2 aligns across 13 bases. The CDR3 consists of 16 residues. The germline gives CDR1 SGHRS, CDR2 YFSETQ. Trimming cost V 0 bases and J 7 bases; bases outside gene matches: 7. The CDR3: CASSLALAGGPGEQYF. The CDR3 DNA reads TGCGCCAGCAGCTTGGCACTAGCGGGAGGGCCGGGGGAGCAGTACTTC.

The chain has TRBV5-1 and TRBJ1-4; TRBD1 is a possible D gene (6 bases). This CDR3 region has 15 residues. V was cut by 2 bases and J by 3 bases, with 11 bases left in between. Germline V gene sequence: CDR1 SGHRS, CDR2 YFSETQ. The CDR3 bases are TGCGCCAGCAGCTTCCTACAGGGATCTAATGAAAAACTGTTTTTT. It encodes CASSFLQGSNEKLFF.

The rearrangement joins TRBV7-9 to TRBJ2-6, with unresolved D. The CDR3 sequence is 16 residues long. In germline, CDR1 is SEHNR, CDR2 FQNEAQ (reference sequence). Trimming pared 5 bases from V and 0 bases from J, leaving 11 bases between. The CDR3 reads CASSVGSNSGANVLTF. The CDR3 DNA reads TGTGCCAGCAGCGTCGGTTCCAACTCTGGGGCCAACGTCCTGACTTTC.

This rearrangement joins TRBV7-2 to TRBJ2-3; 9 bases match TRBD2. The V segment lost 2 bases and the J segment 7 bases; nucleotides outside the gene matches: 10. The CDR3 covers 16 residues. CDR1 is SGHTA and CDR2 is FQGNSA in the germline V gene. The DNA for the CDR3 is TGTGCCAGCAGCTTATTTGGGCGGGGGGGCCTCTATACGCAGTATTTT. Its translation: CASSLFGRGGLYTQYF.

The chain combines TRBV18 with TRBJ2-1; D may be TRBD2 (5 bases). Germline values: CDR1 KGHSH, CDR2 LQKENI. V was cut by 5 bases and J by 9 bases, with 8 bases left in between. There are 11 residues in the CDR3. As DNA, the CDR3 is TGTGCCAGCTCATCTGAGGGTGAGCAGTTCTTC. This translates into CASSSEGEQFF.

This sequence joins TRBV11-3 and TRBJ2-1, with D perhaps given as TRBD1 or TRBD2 (5 bases each). The CDR3 is 16 amino acids. Germline V gives CDR1 SGHNT, CDR2 YENEEA. The germline V and J ends were trimmed by 6 bases and 9 bases, with 24 bases remaining between them. CDR3 amino acids: CASSPGALAGNSEQFF. The CDR3 region has the DNA TGTGCCAGCAGTCCCGGGGCGCTGGCCGGGAATAGTGAGCAGTTCTTC.

CDR3 bases: TGTGCCAGCAGCCCGGACAGAAACTATGGCTACACCTTC. This translates into CASSPDRNYGYTF. This rearrangement joins TRBV7-3 to TRBJ1-2, with TRBD1 as a possible D gene (6 bases). V gave up 5 bases and J gave up 2 bases, with 9 bases separating them. The CDR3 runs 13 residues. The V gene's germline CDR1 is SGHTA and CDR2 FQGTGA.

In DNA, the CDR3 is TGTGCCAGCAGCTTGAGCATGTCCCACCTCACCGGGGAGCTGTTTTTT. This translates into CASSLSMSHLTGELFF. The rearrangement uses TRBV7-2 and TRBJ2-2; D gene unclear. The V and J ends lost 3 bases and 4 bases respectively, with 15 bases between them. The CDR3 is 16 residues long. Germline assignment: CDR1 SGHTA and CDR2 FQGNSA.

The gene calls are TRBV2 and TRBJ2-1; TRBD2 matches at 10 bases. Germline V gene sequence: CDR1 SNHLY, CDR2 FYNNEI. V shed 8 bases, J shed 8 bases, and the junction held 9 bases outside the gene matches. The CDR3 has 14 amino acids. The CDR3 loop is CASGGASGSYEQFF. In nucleotides, the CDR3 is TGTGCCAGCGGGGGGGCTAGCGGGAGCTATGAGCAGTTCTTC.

Points on this clone: The junction departs from germline at one end; a sequencing error may be responsible. V and J are TRBV20-1 and TRBJ2-7; 9 positions agree with TRBD2. This CDR3 spans 11 amino acids. Germline values: CDR1 DFQATT, CDR2 SNEGSKA (reference sequence). The CDR3 nucleotides are TGCAGCGCTAGCGGGGACTACGAGCAGTACTTC. This codes for CSASGDYEQYF.

The genes are TRBV5-1 and TRBJ2-5; TRBD1 is a possible D gene (6 bases). This CDR3 has 13 residues. V lost 4 bases, J lost 5 bases, and 12 bases lay in between. CDR1 and CDR2 from the germline V gene are SGHRS and YFSETQ. The CDR3 coding sequence is TGCGCCAGCAGCCTGGACCAGGGGGAGACCCAGTACTTC. Translation gives CASSLDQGETQYF.

This clone was seen only once. The chain couples TRBV20-1 to TRBJ1-1; D is uncertain. The CDR3 sequence is 11 residues long. Deletions cut 3 bases from V and 0 bases from J, with 2 bases between. Germline V lookup: CDR1 DFQATT, CDR2 SNEGSKA (reference sequence). The CDR3 is CSASMNTEAFF. CDR3 nucleotides: TGCAGTGCTAGTATGAACACTGAAGCTTTCTTT.

The rearrangement uses TRBV21-1 and TRBJ1-1; the table's D gene call, TRBD1, was not cross checked with the DNA. TRBV21-1 is termed a pseudogene. There are 14 residues in the CDR3. The CDR3: CASSTGTRNTEAFF. The CDR3 region has the DNA TGTGCCAGCAGCACCGGGACAAGAAACACTGAAGCTTTCTTT.

This clone was seen a single time. The genes are TRBV27 and TRBJ2-1; 8 bases are shared with TRBD2. With 0 bases clipped from V and 4 bases from J, the junction kept 5 bases outside the gene matches. The germline V gene encodes CDR1 MNHEY and CDR2 SMNVEV (reference sequence). This CDR3 is 16 amino acids long. The CDR3 loop is CASSLSIGGGYNEQFF. In DNA, the CDR3 is TGTGCCAGCAGTTTATCTATCGGCGGGGGGTACAATGAGCAGTTCTTC.